This entry concerns a single T cell receptor beta chain. Time point given: healthy volunteer bleed at 2 weeks. Unfractionated whole blood was the source of the extracted total RNA. The sample comes from a study of human T cells and chemical hapten exposure. Per germline, CDR1 SGHRS and CDR2 YFSETQ. Between the trimmed V and J ends, which lost 0 bases and 0 bases, there was a span of 9 bases. The CDR3 loop spans 16 amino acids. MiXCR, run by TCRdb on the RACE reads, gives a single entry per CDR3 protein. The repertoire holds about 93,000 distinct CDR3 sequences, with approximately 9.7% as singletons. This sequence originates from a female donor in good health. Some clones in this sample may be carry-over from other donors' samples. The sample taken for sequencing was whole blood. This chain links TRBV5-1 with TRBJ2-2, with a weak D call TRBD1 (5 bases). Written as DNA, the CDR3 is TGCGCCAGCAGCTTGGAGGGGTACGCGAACACCGGGGAGCTGTTTTTT. Translation: CASSLEGYANTGELFF.